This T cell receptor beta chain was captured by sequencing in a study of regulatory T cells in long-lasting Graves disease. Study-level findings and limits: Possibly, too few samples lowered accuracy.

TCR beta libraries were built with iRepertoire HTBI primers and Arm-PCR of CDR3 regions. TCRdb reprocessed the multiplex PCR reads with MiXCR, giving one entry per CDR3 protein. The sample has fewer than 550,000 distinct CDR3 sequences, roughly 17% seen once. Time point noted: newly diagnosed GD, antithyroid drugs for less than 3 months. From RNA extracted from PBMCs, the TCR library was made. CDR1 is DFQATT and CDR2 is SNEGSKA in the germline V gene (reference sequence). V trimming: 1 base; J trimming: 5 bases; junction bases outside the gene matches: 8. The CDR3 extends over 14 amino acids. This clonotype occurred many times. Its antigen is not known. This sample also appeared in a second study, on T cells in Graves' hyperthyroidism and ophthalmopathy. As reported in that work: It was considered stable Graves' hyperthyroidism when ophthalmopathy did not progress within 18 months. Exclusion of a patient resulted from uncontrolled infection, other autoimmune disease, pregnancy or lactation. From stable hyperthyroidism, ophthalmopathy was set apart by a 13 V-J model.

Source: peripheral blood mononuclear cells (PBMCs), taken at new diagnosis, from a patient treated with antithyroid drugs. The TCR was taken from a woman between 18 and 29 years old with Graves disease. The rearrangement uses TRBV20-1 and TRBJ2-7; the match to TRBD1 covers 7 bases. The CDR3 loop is CSARGETGINEQYF. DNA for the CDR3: TGCAGTGCTAGAGGCGAGACAGGGATCAACGAGCAGTACTTC.